At least ten counts were recorded for the clone carrying this T cell receptor beta chain. Antigen: not known. V dropped 5 bases and J dropped 3; count of bases not matched to a gene: 16. Germline CDR1 reads MDHEN; CDR2 reads SYDVKM. CDR3 size: 19 residues. This sample is drawn from a study of regulatory T cells in long-lasting Graves disease. Relying on iRepertoire HTBI primers and Arm-PCR of CDR3 regions, the team built TCR beta libraries. TCRdb reprocessed the multiplex PCR reads via MiXCR and lists one record per CDR3 protein. The sample lists 300,000 to 350,000 distinct CDR3 sequences, 15% to 20% occurring once. Points from the study as a whole: New patients shared fewer public clonotypes (more than 850) than persistent patients did (approximately 3,000).

Sample time point: persistent/refractory GD, antithyroid drugs over 5 years with positive TRAb. PBMC RNA served as the TCR library source. The chain employs TRBV28 and TRBJ1-4; 9 bases match TRBD1. Specimen: peripheral blood mononuclear cells (PBMCs), collected when the disease was refractory, from a patient treated with antithyroid drugs. This TCR was recovered from a female donor with Graves disease. The CDR3 DNA reads TGTGCCAGCAGTGGAAGACAGGGGGGGCTTATCGGGGCTAATGAAAAACTGTTTTTT. Protein: CASSGRQGGLIGANEKLFF.